This T cell receptor (beta chain) derives from a study of blood T cell repertoires in COVID-19. CDR3 length: 13 amino acids. CDR1 and CDR2 (germline): SGHTA, FQGNSA. Deletions cut 4 bases from V and 7 bases from J, with 11 bases between. In the original processing: It was from reference gene primer amplification that nucleated cell counts were estimated. Here immunoSEQ multiplex PCR was the method, and the copy in TCRdb shows in-frame clones only, minus some. V, J and clone size are taken as reported in that table, and D and trimming were inferred from the DNA itself. The data show about 190,000 clones, with roughly 84% seen just once and roughly 3.2% held by the top ten. This study enrolled people aged about 18 to 100 from about two dozen US geographic areas.

This clonotype originated in a woman aged 25 to 39 who had recovered from COVID-19. The sequenced sample consisted of PBMCs or T cells enriched from blood (not recorded which). This rearrangement joins TRBV7-2 to TRBJ2-1, with unresolved D. The CDR3 DNA reads as TGTGCCAGCAGCTCAAATATTCGGAATGAGCAGTTCTTC. Amino acids: CASSSNIRNEQFF.